Reported below is one T cell receptor (beta chain). Its antigen is undetermined. The CDR3 spans 14 residues. Germline V CDR1 and CDR2: SGDLS, YYNGEE. V shed 3 bases and J shed 4 bases, with 13 bases lying between them. These data originate in a study of T cells in localized non-small cell lung cancer. Study-wide points: Because researchers sequenced only one region of the tumor, heterogeneity is still possible. Uninvolved nearby lung showed the greatest T cell clonality, exceeding that found in tumor.

Only in-frame clones appear in the TCRdb table, and some are missing; sequencing was by immunoSEQ multiplex PCR. The data contain 45,000 to 65,000 clones, roughly 90% of them singletons. The source material was peripheral blood, sampled before any cancer treatment. The sequence was obtained from a man between 40 and 69 years old with stage I squamous cell lung carcinoma. V gene TRBV9 combines with J gene TRBJ1-2; D is unclear. This chain's CDR3 is CASSGQTASYGYTF. The CDR3 DNA reads as TGTGCCAGCAGCGGGCAAACAGCCTCCTATGGCTACACCTTC.